The 17 T cell receptor beta chains listed next were all sequenced from one sample in a study of T cell responses to AZD1222 COVID-19 vaccine. TCRdb's table, derived via immunoSEQ multiplex PCR, lists solely in-frame clones and lacks some. The sample has 200,000 to 300,000 clones; 93% are singletons. The material sequenced was peripheral blood, taken on day 0 of AZD1222 vaccination. The receptor set was obtained from an adult in good health.

J is TRBJ1-1 and V is TRBV19; possibly TRBD1 for D (5 bases). Trimming removed 5 bases at V and 1 base at J, with 8 bases between. The CDR3 sequence is 13 residues long. In germline, CDR1 is LNHDA, CDR2 SQIVND (reference sequence). CDR3 DNA sequence: TGTGCCAGTAGTTATACAGGGAACACTGAAGCTTTCTTT. Protein: CASSYTGNTEAFF.

The chain joins TRBV5-6 to TRBJ2-1; tentatively, D is TRBD1 (5 bases). V shed 4 bases and J shed 10 bases, with 9 bases lying between them. The CDR3 extends over 11 amino acids. The germline gives CDR1 SGHDT, CDR2 YYEEEE. The CDR3 DNA follows: TGTGCCAGCAGCACCAGGGTGGAGCAGTTCTTC. Encoded protein: CASSTRVEQFF.

This chain links TRBV6-1 with TRBJ2-5, with 10 bases identical to TRBD1. V dropped 1 base and J dropped 5; count of bases not matched to a gene: 4. Germline CDR1 reads MNHNS; CDR2 reads SASEGT. The CDR3 has 15 amino acids. This CDR3 reads CASSEVLGQGETQYF. In DNA, the CDR3 is TGTGCCAGCAGTGAAGTTCTGGGACAGGGGGAGACCCAGTACTTC.

The chain employs TRBV6-5 and TRBJ1-1; D unresolved. V lost 8 bases and J 0 bases, leaving 10 bases between the germline ends. CDR1 is MNHEY and CDR2 is SVGAGI in the germline V gene. The CDR3 runs 13 residues. The CDR3 here is CASLSVMNTEAFF. The CDR3 DNA is TGTGCCAGCCTCTCGGTTATGAACACTGAAGCTTTCTTT.

The gene calls are TRBV14 and TRBJ1-1; a possible D gene is TRBD1 (6 bases). Germline loops: CDR1 SGHDN, CDR2 FVKESK. The length of the CDR3 is 14 residues. Trimming removed 4 bases from V and 1 base from J, with 10 bases in between. In nucleotides, the CDR3 is TGTGCCAGCAGCCCTGGAGGGGGGAACACTGAAGCTTTCTTT. It yields the protein CASSPGGGNTEAFF.

The chain uses TRBV4-3 and TRBJ2-2; D is uncertain. Germline V gives CDR1 LGHNA, CDR2 YSLEER. V was trimmed by 0 bases and J by 6 bases, leaving 11 bases between them. This CDR3 is built from 15 residues. The CDR3 DNA reads as TGCGCCAGCAGCCAAGAGTGGGCAGACGCCGGGGAGCTGTTTTTT. It translates to CASSQEWADAGELFF.

This chain connects TRBV7-9 to TRBJ2-7; no clear D. The ends were cut back, 5 bases at V and 0 bases at J, with 11 bases in the middle. The germline CDR1 and CDR2 sequences are SEHNR and FQNEAQ (reference sequence). The CDR3 length is 14 residues. The CDR3, as DNA: TGTGCCAGCAGCCCTGATCTGAGCTCCTACGAGCAGTACTTC. Translated, it gives CASSPDLSSYEQYF.

Remarks on this clone: Its ends do not fully match the called genes, so a read error is possible. The rearrangement uses TRBV28 and TRBJ2-7; possibly TRBD2 for D (5 bases). Per the germline V gene, CDR1 is MDHEN and CDR2 is SYDVKM. The CDR3 has 12 residues. The CDR3 nucleotides read TGTGCCAGCAGTTTATCCCAGACGACTAATGACTTC. Protein product: CASSLSQTTNDF.

This chain joins TRBV7-2 and TRBJ2-1, with TRBD1 matching over 10 bases. Trimming took 4 bases from V and 2 from J; bases not matched to a gene: 11. This CDR3 is built from 18 residues. Germline CDR1 SGHTA, CDR2 FQGNSA. The CDR3 DNA reads as TGTGCCAGCAGCTCTATGCGAGGGACAGGGGAGACCTACAATGAGCAGTTCTTC. This codes for CASSSMRGTGETYNEQFF. Together with reference TRBV7-2 and TRBJ2-1, the CDR3 gives the full variable domain: GAGVSQSPSNKVTEKGKDVELRCDPISGHTALYWYRQSLGQGLEFLIYFQGNSAPDKSGLPSDRFSAERTGGSVSTLTIQRTQQEDSAVYLCASSSMRGTGETYNEQFFGPGTRLTVL.

The CDR3 here is CASTPRQAGGKNEQFF. The CDR3 DNA reads TGTGCCAGTACCCCGAGGCAGGCGGGTGGTAAAAATGAGCAGTTCTTC. The chain employs TRBV19 and TRBJ2-1; TRBD2 might be the D (5 bases). Trimming took 7 bases from V and 7 from J, leaving 23 bases between them. The CDR3 runs to 16 residues. CDR1 is LNHDA, CDR2 SQIVND, per germline (reference sequence).

V gene TRBV20-1 combines with J gene TRBJ1-1, with D hard to call. The germline gives CDR1 DFQATT, CDR2 SNEGSKA (reference sequence). The germline V and J ends were trimmed by 3 bases and 5 bases, with 13 bases remaining between them. The CDR3 contains 13 residues. This CDR3 is CSASSGLGTEAFF. The DNA of the CDR3 is TGCAGTGCTAGTTCCGGGTTAGGGACTGAAGCTTTCTTT.

The chain recombines TRBV3-1 (or the pseudogene TRBV3-2) with TRBJ1-5; D not resolved. The germline CDR1 and CDR2 sequences are LGHDT and YNNKEL (reference sequence). V lost 0 bases to trimming and J lost 3 bases, with 6 bases between them. The CDR3 is 14 residues long. The CDR3, as DNA: TGTGCCAGCAGCCAAGACGTGGCCAATCAGCCCCAGCATTTT. Protein: CASSQDVANQPQHF.

V usage is TRBV13 and J usage is TRBJ1-1; TRBD1 is a possible D gene (5 bases). The CDR3 length is 15 residues. The germline V gene encodes CDR1 PRHDT and CDR2 FYEKMQ (reference sequence). V lost 5 bases, J lost 4 bases, and 17 bases lay in between. CDR3 in DNA: TGTGCCAGCAGCCATACCGGGACCGGGGGCACTGAAGCTTTCTTT. Residues: CASSHTGTGGTEAFF.

The chain has TRBV5-6 and TRBJ2-1; perhaps TRBD2 as D (5 bases). The V and J ends lost 4 bases and 8 bases respectively, with 19 bases between them. This CDR3 is built from 15 residues. Germline loops: CDR1 SGHDT, CDR2 YYEEEE. The CDR3 region has the DNA TGTGCCAGCAGCCCCGGGAAGGTGTTTAGGGATGAGCAGTTCTTC. Translating gives CASSPGKVFRDEQFF. The whole variable domain, filled in from reference TRBV5-6 and TRBJ2-1, reads DAGVTQSPTHLIKTRGQQVTLRCSPKSGHDTVSWYQQALGQGPQFIFQYYEEEERQRGNFPDRFSGHQFPNYSSELNVNALLLGDSALYLCASSPGKVFRDEQFFGPGTRLTVL.

The rearrangement uses TRBV7-3 and TRBJ2-3, with D maybe TRBD1 (5 bases). The CDR3 loop spans 15 amino acids. Trimming took off 5 bases at V and 2 bases at J, with 14 bases between the two ends. The germline V gene encodes CDR1 SGHTA and CDR2 FQGTGA. The CDR3 region has the DNA TGTGCCAGCAGCCCAGGGTACGGACACACAGATACGCAGTATTTT. The encoded protein is CASSPGYGHTDTQYF.

This chain connects TRBV5-6 to TRBJ1-6; no clear D. CDR1 is SGHDT, CDR2 YYEEEE, per germline. The CDR3 has 13 residues. V dropped 3 bases and J dropped 7 bases, with 8 bases sitting between them. In nucleotides, the CDR3 is TGTGCCAGCAGCTCCGCCCTGAATTCACCCCTCCACTTT. Translation: CASSSALNSPLHF.

The genes are TRBV28 and TRBJ1-1; D uncertain. Trimming removed 3 bases at V and 5 bases at J, with 10 bases between. This CDR3 spans 13 amino acids. Germline V gene lookup returns CDR1 MDHEN and CDR2 SYDVKM. The CDR3 DNA is TGTGCCAGCAGTTTGCTAGTTGGGACTGAAGCTTTCTTT. This gives the protein CASSLLVGTEAFF.